A selection of T cell receptor beta chains follows, all from one sample in a study of CD8 T cells in ankylosing spondylitis. TCRdb ran MiXCR on the 5' RACE reads and lists one entry per CDR3 protein. The sample has over 200,000 distinct CDR3 sequences, roughly a tenth seen once. Input material: blood, either unsorted or a sorted T cell fraction (not recorded which). The receptor source for this set is a male donor with ankylosing spondylitis or in good health (not recorded which). The CDR3 runs from the conserved cysteine through the conserved F or W. Fields, in order: J gene, V gene, clone size, D gene, CDR3 DNA, CDR3 protein. The D gene is left open where the match is weak. Expanded clones get a size class; other rows say once, few or many, or leave the size out.

j_call: TRBJ2-3; v_call: TRBV24-1; clone_size: many; d_call: TRBD1; cdr3_nt: TGTGCCACCAGTGATCCAAGACAGGGGGATACGCAGTATTTT; cdr3_aa: CATSDPRQGDTQYF
j_call: TRBJ2-7; v_call: TRBV5-6; clone_size: many; d_call: .; cdr3_nt: TGTGCCAGCAGCGACCTTGATGACAGGTTAAGCTCCTACGAGCAGTACTTC; cdr3_aa: CASSDLDDRLSSYEQYF
j_call: TRBJ1-3; v_call: TRBV7-9; clone_size: .; d_call: .; cdr3_nt: TGTGCCAGCACTTATACTTACAAGAGCTCTGGAAACACCATATATTTT; cdr3_aa: CASTYTYKSSGNTIYF
j_call: TRBJ2-2; v_call: TRBV20-1; clone_size: many; d_call: .; cdr3_nt: TGCAGTGCTAGGCGAAACACCGGGGAGCTGTTTTTT; cdr3_aa: CSARRNTGELFF
j_call: TRBJ2-3; v_call: TRBV19; clone_size: few; d_call: .; cdr3_nt: TGTGCCAGTAGGAAGCCTCTAGCGCCTTTTACGCAGTATTTT; cdr3_aa: CASRKPLAPFTQYF
j_call: TRBJ2-1; v_call: TRBV5-6; clone_size: .; d_call: TRBD1; cdr3_nt: TGTGCCAGCATGAGGACAGGGGAGGGAGATGAGCAGTTCTTC; cdr3_aa: CASMRTGEGDEQFF
j_call: TRBJ2-1; v_call: TRBV12-3/TRBV12-4; clone_size: many; d_call: TRBD2; cdr3_nt: TGTGCCAGCAGTTTCTTGACTAGCGGGGGGTTCAGCTCCTACAATGAGCAGTTCTTC; cdr3_aa: CASSFLTSGGFSSYNEQFF
j_call: TRBJ1-5; v_call: TRBV20-1; clone_size: many; d_call: .; cdr3_nt: TGCAGTGCTAGTTCCAGGATTAGCAATCAGCCCCAGCATTTT; cdr3_aa: CSASSRISNQPQHF
j_call: TRBJ2-1; v_call: TRBV9; clone_size: .; d_call: TRBD2; cdr3_nt: TGTGCCAGCAGCCCCCCAGGAGGCGGGGGGATCGATGAGCAGTTCTTC; cdr3_aa: CASSPPGGGGIDEQFF
j_call: TRBJ2-1; v_call: TRBV5-1; clone_size: many; d_call: TRBD2; cdr3_nt: TGCGCCAGCAGCTTGGTAGCGGGGGGCTCCAATGAGCAGTTCTTC; cdr3_aa: CASSLVAGGSNEQFF
j_call: TRBJ2-2; v_call: TRBV3-1; clone_size: .; d_call: TRBD2; cdr3_nt: TGTGCCAGCAGCCTTCAGCGGGGGGCGAACACCGGGGAGCTGTTTTTT; cdr3_aa: CASSLQRGANTGELFF
j_call: TRBJ1-4; v_call: TRBV7-9; clone_size: many; d_call: .; cdr3_nt: TGTGCCAGCACCAGAGATTCCTCGGAAAAACTGTTTTTT; cdr3_aa: CASTRDSSEKLFF
j_call: TRBJ1-1; v_call: TRBV5-1; clone_size: many; d_call: .; cdr3_nt: TGCGCCAGCAGCGGGACCAAGGGCTCCGAAGCTTTCTTT; cdr3_aa: CASSGTKGSEAFF
j_call: TRBJ2-3; v_call: TRBV7-3; clone_size: .; d_call: .; cdr3_nt: TGTGCCAGCAGCTTACGGGGATTTAGCACAGATAGGCAGTATTTT; cdr3_aa: CASSLRGFSTDRQYF
j_call: TRBJ2-6; v_call: TRBV20-1; clone_size: .; d_call: .; cdr3_nt: TGCTGTGCTAGAGTCAAAACGGACAGCTCTGGGGCCAACGTCCTGACTTTC; cdr3_aa: CCARVKTDSSGANVLTF
j_call: TRBJ2-6; v_call: TRBV5-4; clone_size: .; d_call: .; cdr3_nt: TGTGCCAGCAGCTTGGATCGGGGGTCTGGGGCCAACGTCCTGACTTTC; cdr3_aa: CASSLDRGSGANVLTF
j_call: TRBJ2-7; v_call: TRBV5-1; clone_size: many; d_call: TRBD1; cdr3_nt: TGCGCCAGCAGCTTGGTGGACAGGTCCTACGAGCAGTACTTC; cdr3_aa: CASSLVDRSYEQYF
j_call: TRBJ1-3; v_call: TRBV5-1; clone_size: .; d_call: .; cdr3_nt: TGCGCCAGCAGCTCGGCTACGGGCCCAGGAAACACCATATATTTT; cdr3_aa: CASSSATGPGNTIYF
j_call: TRBJ2-3; v_call: TRBV10-3; clone_size: many; d_call: .; cdr3_nt: TGTGCCATCAGTGAGCTCCCGGGGAGAAGCACAGATACGCAGTATTTT; cdr3_aa: CAISELPGRSTDTQYF
j_call: TRBJ2-1; v_call: TRBV10-3; clone_size: many; d_call: TRBD2; cdr3_nt: TGTGCCATCAGTGAGACGGGGGGCTCCTACAATGAGCAGTTCTTC; cdr3_aa: CAISETGGSYNEQFF
j_call: TRBJ1-1; v_call: TRBV5-1; clone_size: many; d_call: TRBD1; cdr3_nt: TGCGCCAGCAGCTTGACAGGGGACCTGAACACTGAAGCTTTCTTT; cdr3_aa: CASSLTGDLNTEAFF
j_call: TRBJ2-7; v_call: TRBV9; clone_size: many; d_call: .; cdr3_nt: TGTGCCAGCAGCGTCAGTACAGGGCACTACGAGCAGTACTTC; cdr3_aa: CASSVSTGHYEQYF
j_call: TRBJ2-7; v_call: TRBV15; clone_size: many; d_call: .; cdr3_nt: TGTGCCACCAGCAGAGATCGTGGAGACCCCGGCTCCTACGAGCAGTACTTC; cdr3_aa: CATSRDRGDPGSYEQYF
j_call: TRBJ1-4; v_call: TRBV7-9; clone_size: many; d_call: .; cdr3_nt: TGTGCCAGCAGTTTAGACGGCCCTAATGAAAAACTGTTTTTT; cdr3_aa: CASSLDGPNEKLFF
j_call: TRBJ1-6; v_call: TRBV7-9; clone_size: few; d_call: .; cdr3_nt: TGTGCCAGCAGCTCCCCCCCCGGGAGCTCCTATAATTCACCCCTCCACTTT; cdr3_aa: CASSSPPGSSYNSPLHF
j_call: TRBJ2-1; v_call: TRBV24-1; clone_size: few; d_call: TRBD1; cdr3_nt: TGTGCCACCAGTGATTTCGGACAGGGTAGGAATGAGCAGTTCTTC; cdr3_aa: CATSDFGQGRNEQFF
j_call: TRBJ1-5; v_call: TRBV7-9; clone_size: many; d_call: TRBD1; cdr3_nt: TGTGCCAGCAGCCTAGGACAGGACCCTAATCAGCCCCAGCATTTT; cdr3_aa: CASSLGQDPNQPQHF
j_call: TRBJ2-7; v_call: TRBV28; clone_size: .; d_call: TRBD1; cdr3_nt: TGTGCCAGCAGGCGGGACAGGGTGGCCTACGAGCAGTACTTC; cdr3_aa: CASRRDRVAYEQYF
j_call: TRBJ1-5; v_call: TRBV7-2; clone_size: many; d_call: .; cdr3_nt: TGTGCCAGCAGCTTATATGAGGGCTTTAGCAATCAGCCCCAGCATTTT; cdr3_aa: CASSLYEGFSNQPQHF
j_call: TRBJ2-5; v_call: TRBV20-1; clone_size: few; d_call: TRBD2; cdr3_nt: TGCAGTGCTAGTGGAGGAGCGGGGGAGGTGGACTTC; cdr3_aa: CSASGGAGEVDF
j_call: TRBJ1-5; v_call: TRBV2; clone_size: few; d_call: .; cdr3_nt: TGTGCCAGCAGCCGTCTACATGGCAATCAGCCCCAGCATTTT; cdr3_aa: CASSRLHGNQPQHF
j_call: TRBJ2-1; v_call: TRBV24-1; clone_size: many; d_call: TRBD2; cdr3_nt: TGTGCCACCAGTGACCAGCGGGGGGCCAACTACAATGAGCAGTTCTTC; cdr3_aa: CATSDQRGANYNEQFF
j_call: TRBJ2-1; v_call: TRBV12-3/TRBV12-4; clone_size: few; d_call: TRBD2; cdr3_nt: TGTGCCAGCATCTTCAGGGAGGGGCCCACCTACTCCTACAATGAGCAGTTCTTC; cdr3_aa: CASIFREGPTYSYNEQFF
j_call: TRBJ2-4; v_call: TRBV7-9; clone_size: .; d_call: .; cdr3_nt: TGTGCCAGCAGCCGGACGGGACTCGACAAAAACATTCAGTACTTC; cdr3_aa: CASSRTGLDKNIQYF
j_call: TRBJ2-3; v_call: TRBV20-1; clone_size: many; d_call: .; cdr3_nt: TGCAGTGCTAGTCCCACTCAGACAGATACGCAGTATTTT; cdr3_aa: CSASPTQTDTQYF
j_call: TRBJ2-3; v_call: TRBV20-1; clone_size: many; d_call: TRBD2; cdr3_nt: TGCAGTGCTAGAGGGCGGGGACTAGCGGGGCGAGATACGCAGTATTTT; cdr3_aa: CSARGRGLAGRDTQYF
j_call: TRBJ2-7; v_call: TRBV9; clone_size: many; d_call: .; cdr3_nt: TGTGCCAGCAGCGTAGGTCTACAGGTGTGGGAGCAGTACTTC; cdr3_aa: CASSVGLQVWEQYF
j_call: TRBJ1-5; v_call: TRBV20-1; clone_size: few; d_call: TRBD1; cdr3_nt: TGCAGTGCTTTAGCGCCCAAGGGACAGAATAGCAATCAGCCCCAGCATTTT; cdr3_aa: CSALAPKGQNSNQPQHF
j_call: TRBJ2-3; v_call: TRBV5-1; clone_size: few; d_call: .; cdr3_nt: TGCGCCAGCAGCTTGGTTTCGGGGCGGAGACTCACAGATACGCAGTATTTT; cdr3_aa: CASSLVSGRRLTDTQYF
j_call: TRBJ2-1; v_call: TRBV20-1; clone_size: .; d_call: .; cdr3_nt: TGCAGTGGGGGCTTATACGACAATGAGCAGTTCTTC; cdr3_aa: CSGGLYDNEQFF
j_call: TRBJ1-6; v_call: TRBV11-2; clone_size: few; d_call: .; cdr3_nt: TGTGCCAGCAGCTCCCGGGACCCCAATAATTCACCCCTCCACTTT; cdr3_aa: CASSSRDPNNSPLHF
j_call: TRBJ2-2; v_call: TRBV5-1; clone_size: .; d_call: TRBD2; cdr3_nt: TGCGCCAGCAGCCCTACTAGCGGGGAAAACACCGGGGAGCTGTTTTTT; cdr3_aa: CASSPTSGENTGELFF
j_call: TRBJ2-5; v_call: TRBV7-6; clone_size: .; d_call: TRBD2; cdr3_nt: TGTGCCAGCAGCATTGGACTAGCGGGGTACCAAGAGACCCAGTACTTC; cdr3_aa: CASSIGLAGYQETQYF
j_call: TRBJ1-5; v_call: TRBV2; clone_size: .; d_call: .; cdr3_nt: TGTGCCAGCAGCGGACAGCTGTTACAGCCCCAGCATTTT; cdr3_aa: CASSGQLLQPQHF